A single sample is the source of the 17 T cell receptor beta chains below, sequenced in a study of blood T cell repertoires in COVID-19. Produced via immunoSEQ multiplex PCR; TCRdb's table is partial and in-frame only. The repertoire has fewer than 120,000 clones, over 60% of them found once; the top ten carry around 15%. Sequencing was carried out using peripheral blood. These receptors were collected from a woman aged 80 or over with active or convalescent COVID-19.

V gene TRBV27 combines with J gene TRBJ2-7; 10 bases are a match to TRBD1. Unmatched junction bases numbered 12, after V lost 6 bases and J lost 4 bases. CDR1 and CDR2 (germline): MNHEY, SMNVEV (reference sequence). This CDR3 is 16 amino acids long. The CDR3 region is CASSGKETGGHYEQYF. The CDR3 DNA is TGTGCCAGCAGCGGAAAAGAGACAGGGGGCCATTACGAGCAGTACTTC.

The rearrangement uses TRBV11-2 and TRBJ2-1; D gene unclear. Trimming removed 1 base from V and 2 bases from J, with 12 bases in between. The CDR3 consists of 16 residues. Germline values: CDR1 SGHAT, CDR2 FQNNGV. The CDR3 is CASSLGSPPPYNEQFF. CDR3 bases: TGTGCCAGCAGCTTAGGTTCTCCTCCTCCCTACAATGAGCAGTTCTTC.

J is TRBJ2-3 and V is TRBV19, with D perhaps matching TRBD2 (5 bases). This CDR3 is built from 14 residues. CDR1 is LNHDA and CDR2 is SQIVND in the germline V gene (reference sequence). V lost 8 bases and J 8 bases, leaving 20 bases between the germline ends. CDR3 amino acids: CASQKGLAPSTQYF. The CDR3 DNA follows: TGTGCCAGTCAAAAAGGGCTAGCTCCCAGTACGCAGTATTTT.

This rearrangement joins TRBV7-8 to TRBJ2-1, with TRBD2 matching over 14 bases. Trimming took 5 bases from V and 4 from J; bases not matched to a gene: 7. CDR1 and CDR2 from the germline V gene are SGHVS and FQNEAQ. The CDR3 is made up of 17 amino acids. This CDR3 is CASSRTGTSGRYNEQFF. CDR3 nucleotide sequence: TGTGCCAGCAGCCGCACTGGGACTAGCGGGAGATACAATGAGCAGTTCTTC.

This chain links TRBV2 with TRBJ2-1, with TRBD2 identical over 9 bases. Germline V gene sequence: CDR1 SNHLY, CDR2 FYNNEI. The CDR3 runs to 13 residues. CDR3 residues: CVGASGDYNEQFF. The CDR3 DNA follows: TGTGTAGGAGCTAGCGGGGACTACAATGAGCAGTTCTTC.

The gene calls are TRBV5-1 and TRBJ2-3, with 11 positions matching TRBD1. This CDR3 is 16 amino acids long. Trimming removed 4 bases from V and 5 bases from J; junction bases left unmatched: 9. Germline CDR1 SGHRS, CDR2 YFSETQ. The CDR3 protein is CASSIAGQGAIDTQYF. CDR3 sequence (DNA): TGCGCCAGCAGCATAGCAGGACAGGGGGCCATAGATACGCAGTATTTT.

This clone was recorded a few times. The chain recombines TRBV5-6 with TRBJ2-7, with 7 bases fitting TRBD2. This CDR3 has 15 residues. Germline trimming cut 2 bases from V and 6 bases from J; bases unmatched to any gene: 11. The germline V gene has CDR1 SGHDT and CDR2 YYEEEE. CDR3 region: CASSFLPRGDSEQYF. The CDR3 DNA follows: TGTGCCAGCAGCTTTCTACCCCGGGGGGACTCCGAGCAGTACTTC.

The chain joins TRBV10-3 to TRBJ2-3; 10 bases align to TRBD2. Germline V gene lookup returns CDR1 ENHRY and CDR2 SYGVKD. With V trimmed by 5 bases and J by 0 bases, 17 bases remained unmatched. This CDR3 spans 20 amino acids. CDR3 residues: CAISKGPGRAGGRSTDTQYF. Here the CDR3 DNA reads TGTGCCATCAGTAAGGGACCCGGGAGAGCGGGAGGGCGCAGCACAGATACGCAGTATTTT.

This sequence joins TRBV2 and TRBJ1-2; TRBD1 is a possible D gene (5 bases). Germline V gene data show CDR1 as SNHLY and CDR2 as FYNNEI. V lost 2 bases to trimming and J lost 7 bases, with 8 bases between them. The CDR3 runs to 12 residues. For the CDR3, the DNA is TGTGCCAGCAGTGAACAGGGTCGTGGCTACACCTTC. As protein: CASSEQGRGYTF.

The rearrangement uses TRBV7-9 and TRBJ1-5; 8 bases align to TRBD1. V lost 1 base to trimming and J lost 5 bases; unmatched junction nucleotides: 4. Germline V gene lookup returns CDR1 SEHNR and CDR2 FQNEAQ (reference sequence). The CDR3 contains 15 residues. CDR3 sequence reads: CASSLGTGMDQPQHF. DNA for the CDR3: TGTGCCAGCAGCTTAGGGACAGGGATGGATCAGCCCCAGCATTTT.

The V and J genes are TRBV7-3 and TRBJ2-5, with D possibly matching TRBD2 (6 bases). From germline, CDR1 is SGHTA and CDR2 FQGTGA. With 6 bases removed from V and 1 base from J, the gap between germline ends came to 24 bases. This CDR3 has 18 residues. CDR3 bases: TGTGCCAGCAGGGGAAGGTGGGCGGAGGGGCCCTTCCAAGAGACCCAGTACTTC. It yields the protein CASRGRWAEGPFQETQYF. The entire variable domain, with the rest obtained from reference TRBV7-3 and TRBJ2-5, is as follows: GAGVSQTPSNKVTEKGKYVELRCDPISGHTALYWYRQSLGQGPEFLIYFQGTGAADDSGLPNDRFFAVRPEGSVSTLKIQRTERGDSAVYLCASRGRWAEGPFQETQYFGPGTRLLVL.

V is TRBV29-1 and J is TRBJ2-1; 11 bases fit TRBD2. CDR1 and CDR2 (germline): SQVTM, ANQGSEA. The CDR3 runs to 17 residues. After removal of 4 bases from V and 0 bases from J, the junction contained 8 bases not matched to a gene. Here the CDR3 reads CSVVGTSGWSSYNEQFF. The CDR3 DNA reads as TGCAGCGTTGTTGGGACTAGCGGTTGGAGCTCCTACAATGAGCAGTTCTTC.

The chain uses TRBV5-1 and TRBJ1-1, with D possibly being TRBD1 (6 bases). Trimming cost V 0 bases and J 3 bases, with 9 bases left between them. Germline V CDR1 and CDR2: SGHRS, YFSETQ. The CDR3 runs 14 residues. CDR3 in amino acids: CASSLDQGHTEAFF. CDR3 bases: TGCGCCAGCAGCTTGGACCAGGGGCACACTGAAGCTTTCTTT.

The CDR3 nucleotides read TGTGCCTGGACCAAGACTAGCTATGAGCAGTTCTTC. It specifies CAWTKTSYEQFF. The V and J genes are TRBV30 and TRBJ2-1; 7 bases map to TRBD2. CDR1 and CDR2 (germline): GTSNPN, SVGIG (reference sequence). CDR3 length: 12 residues. V trimming: 4 bases; J trimming: 8 bases; junction bases outside the gene matches: 5.

The gene calls are TRBV28 and TRBJ2-3, with TRBD2 matching 7 bases. V was clipped by 7 bases and J by 0 bases; unmatched bases: 4. Germline loops: CDR1 MDHEN, CDR2 SYDVKM. The CDR3 loop spans 14 amino acids. The CDR3 sequence: CASTVSGSTDTQYF. The CDR3 coding sequence is TGTGCCAGCACCGTTAGCGGGAGCACAGATACGCAGTATTTT. Together with reference TRBV28 and TRBJ2-3, the CDR3 gives the full variable domain: DVKVTQSSRYLVKRTGEKVFLECVQDMDHENMFWYRQDPGLGLRLIYFSYDVKMKEKGDIPEGYSVSREKKERFSLILESASTNQTSMYLCASTVSGSTDTQYFGPGTRLTVL.

This CDR3 is CASSLSGVETQYF. The CDR3 bases are TGTGCCAGCAGCCTCAGCGGGGTGGAGACCCAGTACTTC. The chain employs TRBV7-9 and TRBJ2-5; 7 bases are a match to TRBD2. J was trimmed by 5 bases and V by 5 bases; bases with no gene match: 5. The CDR3 totals 13 residues. Germline V gene sequence: CDR1 SEHNR, CDR2 FQNEAQ (reference sequence).

The chain carries TRBV20-1 and TRBJ2-4; 9 bases line up with TRBD2. The CDR3 is 15 residues long. Germline V gene data show CDR1 as DFQATT and CDR2 as SNEGSKA (reference sequence). With 3 bases clipped from V and 1 base from J, the junction kept 4 bases outside the gene matches. In nucleotides, the CDR3 is TGCAGTGCTAGTAACAGCGGGAGGGCCAAAAACATTCAGTACTTC. Its translation is CSASNSGRAKNIQYF.